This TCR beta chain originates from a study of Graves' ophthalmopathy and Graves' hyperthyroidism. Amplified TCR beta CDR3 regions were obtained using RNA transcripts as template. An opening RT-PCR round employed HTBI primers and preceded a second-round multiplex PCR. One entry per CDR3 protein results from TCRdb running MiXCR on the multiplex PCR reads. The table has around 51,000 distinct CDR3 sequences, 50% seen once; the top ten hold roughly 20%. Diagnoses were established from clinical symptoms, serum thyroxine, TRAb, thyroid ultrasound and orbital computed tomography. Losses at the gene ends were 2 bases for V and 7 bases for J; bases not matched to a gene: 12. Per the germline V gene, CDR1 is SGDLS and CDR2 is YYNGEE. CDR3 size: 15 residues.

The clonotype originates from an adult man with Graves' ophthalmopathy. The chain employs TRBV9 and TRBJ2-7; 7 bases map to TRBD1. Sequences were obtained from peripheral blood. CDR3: CASSVSDRATGEQYF. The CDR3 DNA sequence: TGTGCCAGCAGCGTGAGCGACAGGGCGACCGGGGAGCAGTACTTC.